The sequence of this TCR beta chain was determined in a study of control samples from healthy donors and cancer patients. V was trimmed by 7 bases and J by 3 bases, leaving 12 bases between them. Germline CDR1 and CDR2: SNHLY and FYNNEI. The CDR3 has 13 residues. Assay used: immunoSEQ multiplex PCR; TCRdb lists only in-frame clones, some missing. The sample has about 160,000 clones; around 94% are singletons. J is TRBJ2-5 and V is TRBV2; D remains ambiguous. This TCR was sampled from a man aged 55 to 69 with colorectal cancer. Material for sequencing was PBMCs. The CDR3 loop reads CASTRERKETQYF. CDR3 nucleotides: TGTGCCAGCACAAGGGAACGCAAAGAGACCCAGTACTTC.